This T cell receptor beta chain came from a study of OX40 agonist ivuxolimab in advanced cancers. The germline gives CDR1 MDHEN, CDR2 SYDVKM. The CDR3 spans 16 residues. V shed 4 bases, J shed 2 bases, and the junction held 7 bases outside the gene matches. The method was immunoSEQ multiplex PCR; TCRdb's version includes in-frame clones alone and lacks a portion of them. The data contain fewer than 40,000 clones, over 60% of them singletons. Exclusion of a patient followed from autoimmune disease history or systemic immunosuppression. The starting material was CD4+ or CD8+ T cells sorted from blood, obtained in a trial of the OX40 agonist ivuxolimab. This chain uses TRBV28 with TRBJ2-1; TRBD2 matches 8 bases. The receptor was isolated from an adult with an advanced solid tumor such as melanoma, head and neck, liver or kidney cancer. CDR3 protein: CASSSHGRAAYNEQFF. CDR3 coding DNA: TGTGCCAGCAGTTCCCACGGGAGGGCCGCCTACAATGAGCAGTTCTTC. Complete variable domain (other parts from reference TRBV28 and TRBJ2-1): DVKVTQSSRYLVKRTGEKVFLECVQDMDHENMFWYRQDPGLGLRLIYFSYDVKMKEKGDIPEGYSVSREKKERFSLILESASTNQTSMYLCASSSHGRAAYNEQFFGPGTRLTVL.